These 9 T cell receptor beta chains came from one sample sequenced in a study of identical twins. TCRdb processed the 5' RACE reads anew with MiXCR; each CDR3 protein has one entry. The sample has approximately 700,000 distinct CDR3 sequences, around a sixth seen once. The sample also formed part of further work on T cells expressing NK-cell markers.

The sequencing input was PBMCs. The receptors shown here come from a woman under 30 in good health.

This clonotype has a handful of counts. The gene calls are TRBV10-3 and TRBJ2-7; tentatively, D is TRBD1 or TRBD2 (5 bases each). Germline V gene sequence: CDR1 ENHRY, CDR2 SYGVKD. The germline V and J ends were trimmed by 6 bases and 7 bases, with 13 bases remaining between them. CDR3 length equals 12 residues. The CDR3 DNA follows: TGTGCCATCAGCGGGACCGAGGTTGAGCAGTACTTC. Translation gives CAISGTEVEQYF.

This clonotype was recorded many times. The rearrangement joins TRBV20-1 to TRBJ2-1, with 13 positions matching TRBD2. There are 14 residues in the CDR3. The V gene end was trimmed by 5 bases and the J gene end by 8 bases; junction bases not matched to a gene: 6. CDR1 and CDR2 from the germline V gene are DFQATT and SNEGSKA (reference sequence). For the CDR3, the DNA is TGCAGTGCTGAGAGGACTAGCGGGAGTTATGAGCAGTTCTTC. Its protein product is CSAERTSGSYEQFF.

CDR3 nucleotides: TGTGCCAGCAGCTCGGACAGGGCCCCTATTGAAGCTTTCTTT. It specifies CASSSDRAPIEAFF. The genes are TRBV7-9 and TRBJ1-1, with TRBD1 matching over 8 bases. Per germline, CDR1 SEHNR and CDR2 FQNEAQ (reference sequence). The CDR3 contains 14 residues. The ends lost 4 bases at V and 7 bases at J; junction bases unmatched: 8.

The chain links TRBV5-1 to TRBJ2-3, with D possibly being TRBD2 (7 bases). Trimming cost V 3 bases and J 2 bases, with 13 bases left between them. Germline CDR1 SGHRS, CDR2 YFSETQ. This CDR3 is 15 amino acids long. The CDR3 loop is CASSWGGANTDTQYF. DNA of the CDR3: TGCGCCAGCAGCTGGGGGGGGGCTAACACAGATACGCAGTATTTT. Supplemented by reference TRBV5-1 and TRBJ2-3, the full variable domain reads KAGVTQTPRYLIKTRGQQVTLSCSPISGHRSVSWYQQTPGQGLQFLFEYFSETQRNKGNFPGRFSGRQFSNSRSEMNVSTLELGDSALYLCASSWGGANTDTQYFGPGTRLTVL.

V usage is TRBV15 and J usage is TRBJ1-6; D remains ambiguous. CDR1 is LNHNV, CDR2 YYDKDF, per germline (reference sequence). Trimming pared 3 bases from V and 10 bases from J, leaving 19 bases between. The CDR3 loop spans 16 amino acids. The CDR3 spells CATSSQNREPESPLHF. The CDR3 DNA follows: TGTGCCACCAGCAGCCAAAACCGGGAACCAGAGTCACCCCTCCACTTT.

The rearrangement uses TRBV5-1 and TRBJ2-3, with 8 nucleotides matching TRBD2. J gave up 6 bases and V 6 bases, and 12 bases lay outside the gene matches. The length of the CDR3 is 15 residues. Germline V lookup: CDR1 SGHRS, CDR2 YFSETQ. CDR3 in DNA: TGCGCCAGCACCGCCCCGGGGGGGCCATCCGATACGCAGTATTTT. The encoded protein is CASTAPGGPSDTQYF.

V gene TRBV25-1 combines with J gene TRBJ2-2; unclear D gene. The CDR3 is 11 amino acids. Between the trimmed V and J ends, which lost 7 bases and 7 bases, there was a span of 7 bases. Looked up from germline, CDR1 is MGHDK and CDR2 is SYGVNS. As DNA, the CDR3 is TGTGCCAGCACTCATGGCGGGGAGCTGTTTTTT. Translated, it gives CASTHGGELFF.

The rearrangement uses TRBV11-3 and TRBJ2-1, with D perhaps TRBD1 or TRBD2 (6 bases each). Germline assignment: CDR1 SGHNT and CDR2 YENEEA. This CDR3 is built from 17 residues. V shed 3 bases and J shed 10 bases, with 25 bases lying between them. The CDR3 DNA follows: TGTGCCAGCAGCTTCTCGTCGATCGGGGGCTTGGCCCGGGAGCAGTTCTTC. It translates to CASSFSSIGGLAREQFF. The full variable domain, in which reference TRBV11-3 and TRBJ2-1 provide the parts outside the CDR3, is EAGVVQSPRYKIIEKKQPVAFWCNPISGHNTLYWYLQNLGQGPELLIRYENEEAVDDSQLPKDRFSAERLKGVDSTLKIQPAELGDSAVYLCASSFSSIGGLAREQFFGPGTRLTVL.

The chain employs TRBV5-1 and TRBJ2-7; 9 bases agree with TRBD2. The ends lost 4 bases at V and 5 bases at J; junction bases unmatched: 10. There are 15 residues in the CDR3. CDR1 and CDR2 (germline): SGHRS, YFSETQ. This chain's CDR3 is CASSGGPSGENEQYF. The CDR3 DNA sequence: TGCGCCAGCAGCGGGGGACCTAGCGGGGAAAACGAGCAGTACTTC.